This T cell receptor beta chain was sequenced for a study of breast tumors, draining lymph nodes, adjacent tissues (TCRdb year 2016). For context, the study as a whole: TCR beta repertoires were compared across tumor, adjacent nontumor tissue and axillary lymph nodes obtained from breast cancer patients. The study aimed to assess the relationships and possible T-cell exchange between tumor, surrounding tissue and draining lymph node repertoires in human breast cancer.

The research as a whole found: The conclusion that tumor T cells originate in lymph nodes was framed as consistent with a hypothesis rather than directly demonstrated. The data were considered consistent with the idea that most tumor T cells come from the lymph node and then expand in tumor tissue. T-cell repertoire diversity in tumors was found to be lower than in lymph nodes but higher than in nontumor tissue, and preferential V and J gene usage was observed. Tumor and nontumor tissue repertoires were found to be significantly more similar in luminal-like than in basal-like breast cancer.

Per the germline V gene, LGHNT is the CDR1 and FRNRAP is the CDR2. CDR3 length: 15 amino acids, cysteine to phenylalanine. The DNA shown is the 45-base CDR3, in frame from base 1. Between the V and J ends, shortened by 9 bases and 1 base respectively, the junction contains 17 bases. The axillary draining lymph nodes of breast cancer patients were the source of the lymph node samples. This clonotype was detected once. Its recognized antigen is unknown. No base quality information exists; no much larger clone differs at one position. A lone read is weak support. Instrument used: Illumina HiSeq 2000. TCR beta chain libraries were generated by multiplex PCR amplification. The amplified TCR beta chain products were analyzed by high-throughput sequencing. TCRdb reanalyzed the raw reads on its own, using fastp at Q25 for trimming and MiXCR for clone calling, and kept in-frame beta chains. Identical CDR3 proteins give one entry, which carries the most common genes and DNA. Here the sample has 80,000 to 130,000 distinct CDR3 sequences; around 20% occur a single time. The ten most abundant clones make up more than 0.9% of the sample.

The chain joins TRBV12-5 to TRBJ2-3, and perhaps TRBD2 as D gene, on 6 matching bases. The sequenced sample was axillary lymph node tissue. The source is a female donor with breast cancer. Some clones in this sample may be carry-over from other donors' samples. In nucleotides, the sequence is TGTGCTAGCGGCCCCGGGACTGGGCGCACAGATACGCAGTATTTT. This is translated as CASGPGTGRTDTQYF.